This TCR beta chain came from a study of graft-versus-host responses after intestinal transplantation. On the study more broadly: In this cohort, recipients had multivisceral, liver-intestinal, or isolated intestinal transplants. The whole recipient group had anti-thymocyte globulin induction followed by tacrolimus and steroids for about three years. Overall study results and limits: Early after transplant, HvG clones declined as circulating GvH clones peaked. Ileal or blood samples showed some GvH clones first, and such clones were also found in recipient marrow.

Intraepithelial lymphocytes and lamina propria lymphocytes were released through processing of graft tissue. Trimming pared 3 bases from V and 7 bases from J, leaving 10 bases between. CDR3 length equals 13 residues. CDR1 and CDR2 (germline): SGHTA, FQGTGA. Profiling relied on immunoSEQ multiplex PCR, and the TCRdb table lists in-frame clones only, not all of them. In the table there are more than 50,000 clones, roughly 90% of which are singletons. Only a few counts were recorded for this clone. Its antigen is not identified. Sequences were derived from ileum tissue, sampled more than 350 days after transplant. The origin of this receptor is a human patient who received an intestinal transplant, so some T cells may come from the graft donor. The chain recombines TRBV7-3 with TRBJ2-1; D unresolved. Written as DNA, the CDR3 is TGTGCCAGCAGCTTCACCCCGCTTAATGAGCAGTTCTTC. It specifies CASSFTPLNEQFF.